The entry that follows covers one T cell receptor (beta chain) sequence. The source of the sample is a study of cytotoxic CD8 clonotypes in ibrutinib-treated CLL. The repertoire was sequenced with immunoSEQ multiplex PCR; TCRdb's copy has only in-frame clones and lacks some. The sample includes approximately 330,000 clones, roughly 79% of them seen just once. The CDR3 runs to 16 residues. The V and J ends lost 1 base and 5 bases, in that order; junction bases with no gene match: 7. CDR1 is SGHVS and CDR2 is FQNEAQ in the germline V gene. This chain joins TRBV7-8 and TRBJ2-1, with 8 bases lining up with TRBD2. The sample here was PBMCs, taken before ibrutinib treatment. This receptor was taken from a human donor with chronic lymphocytic leukemia. CDR3 sequence (DNA): TGTGCCAGCAGCTTAGAAGGGCTAGCGGGCAACAATGAGCAGTTCTTC. Amino acids: CASSLEGLAGNNEQFF.